What follows describes a single TCR beta chain. Antigen unknown. The donors formed part of the 120-subject validation cohort, distinct from the roughly 700-subject first cohort. Only in-frame clones appear in the TCRdb table, and some are missing; sequencing was by immunoSEQ multiplex PCR. Among under 250,000 clones listed, 80% to 90% were seen once. The sample is drawn from a study of cytomegalovirus exposure and HLA in healthy donors. Study-wide results and limits: Reported results showed that the classifier diagnosed cytomegalovirus status with high specificity and sensitivity.

Germline V CDR1 and CDR2: SGHRS, YFSETQ. Germline trimming cut 4 bases from V and 8 bases from J; bases unmatched to any gene: 10. The CDR3 runs 15 residues. The source of this sequence is a man aged 18 to 30 in good health and CMV-seronegative. The chain recombines TRBV5-1 with TRBJ1-4; TRBD1 aligns across 8 bases. The sequenced material came from PBMCs. The CDR3 nucleotides are TGCGCCAGCAGCCCTCGACAGGGGAAGGTGGAAAAACTGTTTTTT. It codes for CASSPRQGKVEKLFF.